The rows below give T cell receptor beta chains drawn from one sample of a study of blood T cells in healthy people across ages. One entry per CDR3 protein results from TCRdb running MiXCR on the 5' RACE reads. The sample consists of roughly 800,000 distinct CDR3 sequences, under 40% of them appearing once. Sequencing was carried out using blood. These receptors were obtained from a man aged 18 to 30 in good health. Both conserved end residues are part of each CDR3. The D gene is left open where the match is weak. Some rows have no size entry. The others give once, few or many, or a class for an expanded clone.

DNA: TGTGCCAGCAGCTTCAGGGGTCTCACCGAGCAGTACTTC; CDR3: CASSFRGLTEQYF; V: TRBV12-3/TRBV12-4; size: .; J: TRBJ2-7; D: .
DNA: TGTGCCAGCAGTGGACAGTTTCGCTCCTATAATTCACCCCTCCACTTT; CDR3: CASSGQFRSYNSPLHF; V: TRBV6-2/TRBV6-3; size: .; J: TRBJ1-6; D: .
DNA: TGTGCCATCAGTGAGAGTCCGCACTCTGGAAACACCATATATTTT; CDR3: CAISESPHSGNTIYF; V: TRBV10-3; size: .; J: TRBJ1-3; D: .
DNA: TGCAGCGTCCCTCCGGGACGGCAGCTCCGTGAGCAGTTCTTC; CDR3: CSVPPGRQLREQFF; V: TRBV29-1; size: .; J: TRBJ2-1; D: .
DNA: TGTGCCAGCAGTCAACAGGGAAGGGGGGTAATTAGTGAGCAGTACTTC; CDR3: CASSQQGRGVISEQYF; V: TRBV12-3/TRBV12-4; size: .; J: TRBJ2-5; D: .
DNA: TGTGCCAGCAGTTTCCCCGGGGGCCAAGAGACCCAGTACTTC; CDR3: CASSFPGGQETQYF; V: TRBV12-3/TRBV12-4; size: once; J: TRBJ2-5; D: .
DNA: TGTGCCAGCAGTTACTCCGACTCGCTAGCGGGGGGGCTGGATACGCAGTATTTT; CDR3: CASSYSDSLAGGLDTQYF; V: TRBV6-5; size: .; J: TRBJ2-3; D: TRBD2
DNA: TGTGCCATCAGTGAGTCGATTAATAGTGGTGGAAAACTGTTTTTT; CDR3: CAISESINSGGKLFF; V: TRBV10-3; size: .; J: TRBJ1-4; D: .
DNA: TGTGCCTGGGAGGACACTGAAGCTTTCTTT; CDR3: CAWEDTEAFF; V: TRBV30; size: .; J: TRBJ1-1; D: .
DNA: TGTGCCTGGAGTCAGAATCAGGGTGACGAGCAGTACTTC; CDR3: CAWSQNQGDEQYF; V: TRBV30; size: .; J: TRBJ2-7; D: .
DNA: TGTGCCATCAGTGCGTACAAGGGTTGGACAGATACGCAGTATTTT; CDR3: CAISAYKGWTDTQYF; V: TRBV10-3; size: .; J: TRBJ2-3; D: .
DNA: TGCAGTGCTAGGGCGGACAATGAGCAGTTCTTC; CDR3: CSARADNEQFF; V: TRBV20-1; size: many; J: TRBJ2-1; D: .
DNA: TGTGCCAGCAGCACACGGGGTAGTAATTCACCCCCCCACTTT; CDR3: CASSTRGSNSPPHF; V: TRBV6-6; size: .; J: TRBJ1-6; D: .
DNA: TGTGCCAGCAGCCTCTCTAGGGACCGACTAGCGGCTTCCTACGAGCAGTACTTC; CDR3: CASSLSRDRLAASYEQYF; V: TRBV28; size: .; J: TRBJ2-7; D: TRBD2
DNA: TGCGCCAGCAGCTTTAGCCGGGAGCGGGACTACAATGAGCAGTACTTC; CDR3: CASSFSRERDYNEQYF; V: TRBV4-1; size: .; J: TRBJ2-4; D: TRBD2
DNA: TGTGCCAGCAGCTTAGACGGGGGCGGCGCCCAGCATTTT; CDR3: CASSLDGGGAQHF; V: TRBV7-9; size: .; J: TRBJ1-5; D: .
DNA: TGTGCCAGCAGCCTCTTTGCGGACAGGGGGCGAAAAAACATTCAGTACTTC; CDR3: CASSLFADRGRKNIQYF; V: TRBV3-1; size: .; J: TRBJ2-4; D: TRBD1
DNA: TGTGCCAGCAGTTTGGTTGTGGGCGAAAAACTGTTTTTT; CDR3: CASSLVVGEKLFF; V: TRBV27; size: .; J: TRBJ1-4; D: .
DNA: TGTGCCAGCAGCCCGACCCTTGCCGGGGAGCTGTTTTTT; CDR3: CASSPTLAGELFF; V: TRBV9; size: .; J: TRBJ2-2; D: .
DNA: TGTGCCAGCAGCGGATCACAGGCGAACACTGAAGCTTTCTTT; CDR3: CASSGSQANTEAFF; V: TRBV7-9; size: .; J: TRBJ1-1; D: .
DNA: TGTGCCAGCAGCTGCGTCCCTTCAGATACGCAGTATTTT; CDR3: CASSCVPSDTQYF; V: TRBV5-6; size: few; J: TRBJ2-3; D: .
DNA: TGCAGTGCGAGACTACTATCCAGCACAGATACGCAGTATTTT; CDR3: CSARLLSSTDTQYF; V: TRBV20-1; size: .; J: TRBJ2-3; D: .
DNA: TGTGCCAGCAGTTACCCACAGGGGGAGGGGGATACGCAGTATTTT; CDR3: CASSYPQGEGDTQYF; V: TRBV6-6; size: few; J: TRBJ2-3; D: .
DNA: TGTGCCAGCAGCCAGTCTCCCCAGGAGTCCTCTGGAAACACCATATATTTT; CDR3: CASSQSPQESSGNTIYF; V: TRBV3-1; size: once; J: TRBJ1-3; D: .
DNA: TGCAGTGCTAGAGTTGGGGAGGGTTGGAGCAATCAGCCCCAGCATTTT; CDR3: CSARVGEGWSNQPQHF; V: TRBV20-1; size: few; J: TRBJ1-5; D: .
DNA: TGTGCCAGCAGCGTAGCCAAGGGTCTAAACACTGAAGCTTTCTTT; CDR3: CASSVAKGLNTEAFF; V: TRBV9; size: .; J: TRBJ1-1; D: .
DNA: TGTGCCATCAGTGAGGGACTAGCGGGGGCCGGAGGCCAAGAGACCCAGTACTTC; CDR3: CAISEGLAGAGGQETQYF; V: TRBV10-3; size: .; J: TRBJ2-5; D: TRBD2
DNA: TGCAGTGCTACTGGGGCCCAAAACATTCAGTACTTC; CDR3: CSATGAQNIQYF; V: TRBV20-1; size: many; J: TRBJ2-4; D: .
DNA: TGCAGTGCTAGCAGAGACAACCGCCATGAGCAGTTCTTC; CDR3: CSASRDNRHEQFF; V: TRBV20-1; size: .; J: TRBJ2-1; D: .
DNA: TGCGCCAGCAGCTTGTCACTAGACAATGAGCAGTACTTC; CDR3: CASSLSLDNEQYF; V: TRBV5-1; size: few; J: TRBJ2-5; D: .
DNA: TGTGCCAGCAGTTTCGATCCCCGTGGGACTAGCGGGGGGGCCCGCGATACGCAGTATTTT; CDR3: CASSFDPRGTSGGARDTQYF; V: TRBV28; size: .; J: TRBJ2-3; D: TRBD2
DNA: TGCAGCGTTAGCTTCCAGGGAGTGGAAAAACTGTTTTTT; CDR3: CSVSFQGVEKLFF; V: TRBV29-1; size: .; J: TRBJ1-4; D: .
DNA: TGTGCCAGCAGCCCCGGCCGCCACTATGGCTACACCTTC; CDR3: CASSPGRHYGYTF; V: TRBV11-1; size: many; J: TRBJ1-2; D: .
DNA: TGTGCCAGCAGCGGTCAGCAAAATCAGCCCCAGCATTTT; CDR3: CASSGQQNQPQHF; V: TRBV7-2; size: .; J: TRBJ1-5; D: .
DNA: TGTGCCAGCAGGGGGACAGCCCGGGAAGCTTTCTTT; CDR3: CASRGTAREAFF; V: TRBV12-3/TRBV12-4; size: .; J: TRBJ1-1; D: TRBD1
DNA: TGTGCCAGCAGCTTAGCCGGGACAGGGACAGCAAACACCATATATTTT; CDR3: CASSLAGTGTANTIYF; V: TRBV7-2; size: .; J: TRBJ1-3; D: TRBD1
DNA: TGCGCCAGCAGCTATCGCAGGGACACTGAAGCTTTCTTT; CDR3: CASSYRRDTEAFF; V: TRBV5-1; size: few; J: TRBJ1-1; D: .
DNA: TGTGCCAGCAGTCCCCGAGGGTCGGGACTAGCGGGAATATACAATGAGCAGTACTTC; CDR3: CASSPRGSGLAGIYNEQYF; V: TRBV12-3/TRBV12-4; size: .; J: TRBJ2-7; D: TRBD2
DNA: TGTGCCAGCAGCTTTGGGGCGGTTGTCTTTGAGACCCAGTACTTC; CDR3: CASSFGAVVFETQYF; V: TRBV7-2; size: .; J: TRBJ2-5; D: .
DNA: TGTGCCAGCAGACCTAGTGGGGGGGAGGTCTGGGGCTACACCTTC; CDR3: CASRPSGGEVWGYTF; V: TRBV2; size: .; J: TRBJ1-2; D: .
DNA: TGTGCCAGCAGGGTGGGGGCGTTACAAGAGACCCAGTACTTC; CDR3: CASRVGALQETQYF; V: TRBV7-9; size: .; J: TRBJ2-5; D: .
DNA: TGCAGTGCTCCGCGACTAGCGGGAAGCACAGATACGCAGTATTTT; CDR3: CSAPRLAGSTDTQYF; V: TRBV20-1; size: many; J: TRBJ2-3; D: TRBD2
DNA: TGCAGTGCCAACTCCGGGACTAGCGGGGGGGCCCCATTCAATGAGCAGTTCTTC; CDR3: CSANSGTSGGAPFNEQFF; V: TRBV20-1; size: few; J: TRBJ2-1; D: TRBD2
DNA: TGCAGCGTTGACGAGCGGAACACTGAAGCTTTCTTT; CDR3: CSVDERNTEAFF; V: TRBV29-1; size: .; J: TRBJ1-1; D: .
DNA: TGTGCCATCAGTGCGGGACAGGGGTCGAATCAGCCCCAGCATTTT; CDR3: CAISAGQGSNQPQHF; V: TRBV10-3; size: once; J: TRBJ1-5; D: TRBD1
DNA: TGTGCCAGCAGTAACAGGGGGGCTGGGGCCAACGTCCTGACTTTC; CDR3: CASSNRGAGANVLTF; V: TRBV27; size: .; J: TRBJ2-6; D: TRBD1
DNA: TGCAGCGTTGAGGGATCGGGGGGACTCTACAATGAGCAGTTCTTC; CDR3: CSVEGSGGLYNEQFF; V: TRBV29-1; size: .; J: TRBJ2-1; D: TRBD2
DNA: TGTGCCAGCAGCCCTAATCCACCCAGGGCTTACACCGGGGAGCTGTTTTTT; CDR3: CASSPNPPRAYTGELFF; V: TRBV6-2/TRBV6-3; size: .; J: TRBJ2-2; D: .
DNA: TGTGCCAGCAGCGGCGGACAGAGCGGGCCCCAGCATTTT; CDR3: CASSGGQSGPQHF; V: TRBV9; size: .; J: TRBJ1-5; D: .
DNA: TGTGCCAGCAGCTACCAGGGAAATAGAGGCTACGAGCAGTACTTC; CDR3: CASSYQGNRGYEQYF; V: TRBV7-9; size: many; J: TRBJ2-7; D: .
DNA: TGTGCCAGCATTCTCCGGGACAGGGGTCATCAGCCCCAGCATTTT; CDR3: CASILRDRGHQPQHF; V: TRBV12-3/TRBV12-4; size: .; J: TRBJ1-5; D: TRBD1
DNA: TGCGCCAGCAGCCATGAAGTGGGGGGATCTGGGGCCAACGTCCTGACTTTC; CDR3: CASSHEVGGSGANVLTF; V: TRBV4-3; size: .; J: TRBJ2-6; D: .
DNA: TGTGCCAGCGCCGGGACAGGGGTTTTTAACTATGGCTACACCTTC; CDR3: CASAGTGVFNYGYTF; V: TRBV12-3/TRBV12-4; size: .; J: TRBJ1-2; D: TRBD1
DNA: TGTGCCAGCAGTTATATGGGGGGCAATCAGCCCCAGCATTTT; CDR3: CASSYMGGNQPQHF; V: TRBV6-5; size: .; J: TRBJ1-5; D: .
DNA: TGTGCCAGCAGCGGAACCGGGACAGGGGGCGCGAACGTGCAGTTCTTC; CDR3: CASSGTGTGGANVQFF; V: TRBV9; size: many; J: TRBJ2-1; D: TRBD1
DNA: TGTGCCAGCAGTTTCAGGGGGACAAACTATGGCTACACCTTC; CDR3: CASSFRGTNYGYTF; V: TRBV27; size: few; J: TRBJ1-2; D: TRBD1
DNA: TGTGCCAGCAGCCCCGGGACCGCGATAGATGAGACCCAGTTCTTC; CDR3: CASSPGTAIDETQFF; V: TRBV11-3; size: once; J: TRBJ2-1; D: .
DNA: TGTGCCAGCTACGGCGGGGGCTACGAGCAGTTCTTC; CDR3: CASYGGGYEQFF; V: TRBV2; size: few; J: TRBJ2-1; D: .
DNA: TGTGCCAGTAGTATTGTGAGGGCCCAACACTACGAGCAGTACTTC; CDR3: CASSIVRAQHYEQYF; V: TRBV19; size: .; J: TRBJ2-7; D: .